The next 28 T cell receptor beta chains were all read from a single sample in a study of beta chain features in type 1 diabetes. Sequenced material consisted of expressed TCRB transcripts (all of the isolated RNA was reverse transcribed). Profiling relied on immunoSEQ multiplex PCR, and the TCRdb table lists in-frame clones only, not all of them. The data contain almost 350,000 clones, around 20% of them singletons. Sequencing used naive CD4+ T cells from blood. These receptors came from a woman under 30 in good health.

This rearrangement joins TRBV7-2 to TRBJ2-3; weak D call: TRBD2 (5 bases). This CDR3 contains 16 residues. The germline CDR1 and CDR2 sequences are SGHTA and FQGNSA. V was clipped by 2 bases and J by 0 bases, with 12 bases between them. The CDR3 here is CASSLRQRSSTDTQYF. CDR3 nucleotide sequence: TGTGCCAGCAGCTTACGGCAGCGGTCTAGCACAGATACGCAGTATTTT.

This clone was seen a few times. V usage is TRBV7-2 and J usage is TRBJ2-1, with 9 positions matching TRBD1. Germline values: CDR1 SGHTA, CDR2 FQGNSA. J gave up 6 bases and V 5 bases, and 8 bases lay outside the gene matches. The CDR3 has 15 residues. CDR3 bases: TGTGCCAGCAGCCGGCGGGGACAGGGACCCAATGAGCAGTTCTTC. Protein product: CASSRRGQGPNEQFF. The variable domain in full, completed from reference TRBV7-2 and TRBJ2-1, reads GAGVSQSPSNKVTEKGKDVELRCDPISGHTALYWYRQSLGQGLEFLIYFQGNSAPDKSGLPSDRFSAERTGGSVSTLTIQRTQQEDSAVYLCASSRRGQGPNEQFFGPGTRLTVL.

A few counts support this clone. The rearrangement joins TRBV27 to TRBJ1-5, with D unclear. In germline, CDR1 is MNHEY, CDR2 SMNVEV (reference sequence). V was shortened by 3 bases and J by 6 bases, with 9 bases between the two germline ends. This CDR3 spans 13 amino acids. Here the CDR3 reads CASSFGVVQPQHF. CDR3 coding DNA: TGTGCCAGCAGTTTCGGGGTAGTTCAGCCCCAGCATTTT.

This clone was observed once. CDR3 protein: CASSIGQINSPLHF. CDR3 in DNA: TGTGCCAGTAGTATTGGACAGATTAATTCACCCCTCCACTTT. The V and J genes are TRBV19 and TRBJ1-6, with D perhaps matching TRBD1 (6 bases). The germline gives CDR1 LNHDA, CDR2 SQIVND (reference sequence). Trimming shortened V by 3 bases and J by 6 bases, and 9 bases separated the two germline ends. The CDR3 has 14 residues.

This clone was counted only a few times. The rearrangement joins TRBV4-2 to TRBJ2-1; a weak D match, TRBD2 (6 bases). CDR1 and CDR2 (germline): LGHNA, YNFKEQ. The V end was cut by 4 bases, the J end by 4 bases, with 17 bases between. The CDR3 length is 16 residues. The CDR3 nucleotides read TGTGCCAGCAGCCCCAGGGATAGCGGAGCGTACAATGAGCAGTTCTTC. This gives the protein CASSPRDSGAYNEQFF.

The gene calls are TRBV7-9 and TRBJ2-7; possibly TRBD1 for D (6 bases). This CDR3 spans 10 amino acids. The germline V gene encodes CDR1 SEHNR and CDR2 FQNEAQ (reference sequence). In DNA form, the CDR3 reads TGTGCGACAGGAACCTACGAGCAGTACTTC. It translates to CATGTYEQYF.

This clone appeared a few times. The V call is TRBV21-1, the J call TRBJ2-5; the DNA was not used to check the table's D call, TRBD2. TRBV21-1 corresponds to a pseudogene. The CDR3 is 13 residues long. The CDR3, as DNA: TGTGCCAGCAGGTCCCTGTACCAAGAGACCCAGTACTTC. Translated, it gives CASRSLYQETQYF.

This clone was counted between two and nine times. CDR3 region: CASSLVDSGYNEQFF. CDR3 nucleotide sequence: TGCGCCAGCAGCTTGGTGGACTCGGGCTACAATGAGCAGTTCTTC. This sequence joins TRBV5-1 and TRBJ2-1; possible D gene TRBD2, 5 bases. The V and J ends lost 0 bases and 3 bases respectively, with 10 bases between them. The CDR3 contains 15 residues. Germline CDR1 and CDR2: SGHRS and YFSETQ.

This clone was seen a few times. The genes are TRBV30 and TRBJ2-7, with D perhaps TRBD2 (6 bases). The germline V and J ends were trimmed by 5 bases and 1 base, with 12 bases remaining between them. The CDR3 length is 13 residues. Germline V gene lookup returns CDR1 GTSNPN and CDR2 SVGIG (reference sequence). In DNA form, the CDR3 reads TGTGCCTGGCGTGCTAGCGCGTCCTACGAGCAGTACTTC. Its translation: CAWRASASYEQYF.

The CDR3 DNA reads TGCGCCAGCAGCCAAGATCGACAGGATAGGATTCAGTACTTC. Its protein product is CASSQDRQDRIQYF. The V gene is TRBV4-3, the J gene TRBJ2-4; a possible D gene is TRBD1 (6 bases). This CDR3 has 14 amino acids. Germline V gene lookup returns CDR1 LGHNA and CDR2 YSLEER. V was trimmed by 0 bases and J by 10 bases, leaving 13 bases between them.

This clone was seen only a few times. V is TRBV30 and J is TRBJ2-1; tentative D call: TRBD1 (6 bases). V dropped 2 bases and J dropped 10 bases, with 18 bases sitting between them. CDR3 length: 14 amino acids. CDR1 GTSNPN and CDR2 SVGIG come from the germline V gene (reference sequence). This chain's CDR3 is CAWSPYLHREEQFF. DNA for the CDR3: TGTGCCTGGAGTCCGTACCTCCACAGGGAAGAGCAGTTCTTC.

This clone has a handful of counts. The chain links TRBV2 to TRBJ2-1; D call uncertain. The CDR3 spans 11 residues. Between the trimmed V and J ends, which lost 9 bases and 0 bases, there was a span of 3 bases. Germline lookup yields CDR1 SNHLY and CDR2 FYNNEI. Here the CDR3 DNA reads TGTGCCAGGAGCTCCTACAATGAGCAGTTCTTC. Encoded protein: CARSSYNEQFF.

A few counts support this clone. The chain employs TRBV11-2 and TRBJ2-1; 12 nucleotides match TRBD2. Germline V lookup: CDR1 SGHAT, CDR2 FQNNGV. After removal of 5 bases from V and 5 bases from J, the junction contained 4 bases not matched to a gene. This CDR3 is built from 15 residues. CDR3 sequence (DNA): TGTGCCAGCAGCAGGACTAGCGGGGCTAACAATGAGCAGTTCTTC. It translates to CASSRTSGANNEQFF.

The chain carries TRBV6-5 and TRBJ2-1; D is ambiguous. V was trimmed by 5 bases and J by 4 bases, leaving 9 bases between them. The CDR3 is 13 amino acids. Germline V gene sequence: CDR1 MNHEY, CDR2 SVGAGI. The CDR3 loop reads CASSENRYNEQFF. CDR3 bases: TGTGCCAGCAGTGAGAATCGGTACAATGAGCAGTTCTTC.

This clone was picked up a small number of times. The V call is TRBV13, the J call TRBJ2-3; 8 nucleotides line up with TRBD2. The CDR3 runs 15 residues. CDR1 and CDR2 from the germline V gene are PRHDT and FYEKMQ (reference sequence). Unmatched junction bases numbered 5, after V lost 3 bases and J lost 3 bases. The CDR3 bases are TGTGCCAGCAGCTTCCTAGCGGGTGGGACAGATACGCAGTATTTT. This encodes CASSFLAGGTDTQYF.

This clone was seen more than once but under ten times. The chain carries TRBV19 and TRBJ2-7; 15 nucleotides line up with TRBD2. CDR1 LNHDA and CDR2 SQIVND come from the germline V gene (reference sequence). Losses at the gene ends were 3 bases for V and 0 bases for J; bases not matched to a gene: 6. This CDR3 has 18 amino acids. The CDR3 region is CASSIRGLAGGPSYEQYF. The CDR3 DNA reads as TGTGCCAGTAGTATTCGGGGACTAGCGGGAGGACCCTCCTACGAGCAGTACTTC.

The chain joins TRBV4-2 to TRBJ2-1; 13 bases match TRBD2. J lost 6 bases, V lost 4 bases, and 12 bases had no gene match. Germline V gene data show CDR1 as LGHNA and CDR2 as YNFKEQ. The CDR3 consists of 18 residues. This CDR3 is CASSPGLAGWGRGNEQFF. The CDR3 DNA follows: TGTGCCAGCAGCCCGGGACTAGCGGGGTGGGGTAGGGGCAATGAGCAGTTCTTC.

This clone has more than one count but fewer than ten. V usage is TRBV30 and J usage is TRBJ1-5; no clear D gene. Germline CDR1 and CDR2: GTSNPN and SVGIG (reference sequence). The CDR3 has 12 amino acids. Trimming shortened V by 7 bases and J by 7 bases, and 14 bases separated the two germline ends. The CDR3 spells CAYQAQLQPQHF. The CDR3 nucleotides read TGTGCCTATCAGGCGCAACTCCAGCCCCAGCATTTT.

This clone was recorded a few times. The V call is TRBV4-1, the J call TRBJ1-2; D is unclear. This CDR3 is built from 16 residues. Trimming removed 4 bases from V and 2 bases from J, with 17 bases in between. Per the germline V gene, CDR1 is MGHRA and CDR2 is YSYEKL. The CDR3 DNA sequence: TGCGCCAGCAGCCTGACCATTGGCACCGGGAACTATGGCTACACCTTC. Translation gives CASSLTIGTGNYGYTF.

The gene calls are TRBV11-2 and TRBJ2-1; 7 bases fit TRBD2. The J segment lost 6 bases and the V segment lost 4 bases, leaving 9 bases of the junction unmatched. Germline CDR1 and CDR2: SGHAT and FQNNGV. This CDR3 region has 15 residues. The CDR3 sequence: CASSSEVAGLNEQFF. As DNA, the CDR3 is TGTGCCAGCAGCTCAGAGGTAGCGGGCCTCAATGAGCAGTTCTTC.

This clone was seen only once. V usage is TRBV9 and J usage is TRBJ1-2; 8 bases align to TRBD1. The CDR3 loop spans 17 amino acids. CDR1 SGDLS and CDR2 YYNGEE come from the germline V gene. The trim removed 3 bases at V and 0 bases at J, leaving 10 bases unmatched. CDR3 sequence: CASSAATGQGTNYGYTF. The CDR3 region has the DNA TGTGCCAGCAGCGCTGCCACCGGACAGGGTACTAACTATGGCTACACCTTC.

The CDR3 region is CSVEDRGRVTSREQYF. The CDR3, as DNA: TGCAGCGTTGAAGACAGGGGCAGGGTAACTTCCCGCGAGCAGTACTTC. V usage is TRBV29-1 and J usage is TRBJ2-7; D possibly corresponds to TRBD1 (6 bases). The CDR3 loop spans 16 amino acids. Germline assignment: CDR1 SQVTM and CDR2 ANQGSEA. Trimming took 0 bases from V and 6 from J, leaving 21 bases between them.

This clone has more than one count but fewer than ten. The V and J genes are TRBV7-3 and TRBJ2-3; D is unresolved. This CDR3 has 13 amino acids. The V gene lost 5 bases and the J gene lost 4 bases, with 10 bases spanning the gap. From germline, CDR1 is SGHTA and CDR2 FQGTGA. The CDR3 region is CASSVRWPDTQYF. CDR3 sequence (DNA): TGTGCCAGCAGCGTAAGGTGGCCAGATACGCAGTATTTT.

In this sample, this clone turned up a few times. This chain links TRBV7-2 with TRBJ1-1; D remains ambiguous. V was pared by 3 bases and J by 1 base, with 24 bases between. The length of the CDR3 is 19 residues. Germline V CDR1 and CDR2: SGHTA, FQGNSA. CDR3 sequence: CASSFPPRERGSWNTEAFF. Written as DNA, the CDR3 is TGTGCCAGCAGCTTCCCCCCCCGGGAGCGTGGAAGTTGGAACACTGAAGCTTTCTTT.

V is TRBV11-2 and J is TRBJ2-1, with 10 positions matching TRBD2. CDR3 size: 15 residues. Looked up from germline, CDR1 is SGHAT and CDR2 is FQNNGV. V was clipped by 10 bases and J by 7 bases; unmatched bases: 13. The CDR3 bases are TGTGCCACCAGGCCCAGCGGGGGGGCCGGGAATGAGCAGTTCTTC. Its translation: CATRPSGGAGNEQFF.

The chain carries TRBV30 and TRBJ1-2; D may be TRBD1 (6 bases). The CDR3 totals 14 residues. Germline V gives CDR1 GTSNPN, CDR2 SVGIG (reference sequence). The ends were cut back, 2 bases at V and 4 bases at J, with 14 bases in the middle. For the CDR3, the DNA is TGTGCCTGGAGTCTTACTCGGGGGGCCTATGGCTACACCTTC. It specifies CAWSLTRGAYGYTF.

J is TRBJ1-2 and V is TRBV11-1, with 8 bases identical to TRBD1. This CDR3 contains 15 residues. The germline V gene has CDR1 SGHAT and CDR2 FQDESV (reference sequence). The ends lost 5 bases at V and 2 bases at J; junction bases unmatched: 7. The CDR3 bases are TGTGCCAGCAGCCTGCTCCGACAGGGGAACTATGGCTACACCTTC. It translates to CASSLLRQGNYGYTF. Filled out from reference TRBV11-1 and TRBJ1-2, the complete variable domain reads EAEVAQSPRYKITEKSQAVAFWCDPISGHATLYWYRQILGQGPELLVQFQDESVVDDSQLPKDRFSAERLKGVDSTLKIQPAELGDSAMYLCASSLLRQGNYGYTFGSGTRLTVV.

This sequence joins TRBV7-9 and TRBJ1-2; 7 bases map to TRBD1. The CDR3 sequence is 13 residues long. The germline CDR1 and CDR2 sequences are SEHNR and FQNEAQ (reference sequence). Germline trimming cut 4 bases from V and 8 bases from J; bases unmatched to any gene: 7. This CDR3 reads CASSSYRGAGYTF. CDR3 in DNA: TGTGCCAGCAGCTCATACAGGGGCGCGGGCTACACCTTC.